This is a list of T cell receptor beta chains from one sample in a study of shared clonotypes between healthy human individuals. Profiled with immunoSEQ multiplex PCR; TCRdb holds only in-frame clones, not every one. The top ten hold approximately 0.13% of the sample, which has millions of clones, roughly 94% seen once. The sequencing sample was made of naive CD4+ T cells sorted from blood. The source of these receptors is a man between 18 and 35 years old in good health. Each CDR3 is given with its conserved first and last residue. A D gene is named only where the DNA matches it firmly. The size of a clone is reported for some rows only, either as once, few or many, or as a class for expanded clones.

TRBV29-1	once	TRBD1	TRBJ2-7	CSVEAHPNSRDRGVTYEQYF	TGCAGCGTTGAAGCGCACCCTAACTCCCGGGACAGGGGCGTAACCTACGAGCAGTACTTC
TRBV7-4	-	-	TRBJ2-7	CASSLSRHEQYF	TGTGCCAGCAGCTTATCGAGGCACGAGCAGTACTTC
TRBV5-1	once	TRBD2	TRBJ2-1	CASSLLAGGGVGEQFF	TGCGCCAGCAGCTTGCTAGCGGGAGGGGGTGTTGGTGAGCAGTTCTTC
TRBV6-6	-	TRBD1	TRBJ2-7	CASRGSGTGDEEQYF	TGTGCCAGCCGGGGGTCCGGGACAGGGGATGAAGAGCAGTACTTC
TRBV7-9	-	-	TRBJ2-1	CASSRNSYNEQFF	TGTGCCAGCAGCCGAAATTCCTACAATGAGCAGTTCTTC
TRBV7-3	-	TRBD2	TRBJ2-3	CASSPGTSGGAGTQYF	TGTGCCAGCAGCCCCGGGACTAGCGGAGGTGCGGGTACGCAGTATTTT
TRBV15	-	-	TRBJ1-1	CATSPGGVVTEAFF	TGTGCCACCAGTCCCGGCGGGGTGGTAACTGAAGCTTTCTTT
TRBV5-1	-	TRBD1	TRBJ2-5	CASSLLTGGETQYF	TGCGCCAGCAGCTTGTTGACAGGGGGAGAGACCCAGTACTTC
TRBV25-1	-	-	TRBJ2-2	CASSEYGGGELFF	TGTGCCAGCAGTGAATACGGCGGCGGGGAGCTGTTTTTT
TRBV6-1	-	-	TRBJ2-7	CASIPTGGQYYEQYF	TGTGCCAGCATCCCCACCGGGGGACAGTACTACGAGCAGTACTTC
TRBV4-3	-	-	TRBJ1-5	CASSQDPEWPQHF	TGCGCCAGCAGCCAAGACCCCGAGTGGCCCCAGCATTTT
TRBV5-1	-	TRBD1	TRBJ2-5	CASSLGQGVHVETQYF	TGCGCCAGCAGCTTGGGGCAGGGGGTTCACGTAGAGACCCAGTACTTC
TRBV18	-	-	TRBJ2-2	CASSPPGHLNTGELFF	TGTGCCAGCTCACCGCCGGGGCACCTGAACACCGGGGAGCTGTTTTTT
TRBV30	-	-	TRBJ2-1	CAWIVGHGQFF	TGTGCCTGGATCGTCGGGCACGGGCAGTTCTTC
TRBV5-4	-	-	TRBJ1-3	CASSLAGGTGNTIYF	TGTGCCAGCAGCTTGGCCGGGGGTACTGGAAACACCATATATTTT
TRBV5-4	-	-	TRBJ1-6	CASSAWIQGNSPLHF	TGTGCCAGCAGCGCTTGGATCCAGGGAAATTCACCCCTCCACTTT
TRBV5-1	-	TRBD2	TRBJ2-1	CASSGGLADYNEQFF	TGCGCCAGCAGCGGCGGACTAGCGGACTACAATGAGCAGTTCTTC
TRBV19	-	-	TRBJ2-7	CASSGGREQYF	TGTGCCAGTAGCGGGGGGCGCGAGCAGTACTTC
TRBV5-1	-	TRBD2	TRBJ2-5	CASRSGRWEIGETQYF	TGCGCCAGCAGAAGCGGGAGATGGGAGATTGGTGAGACCCAGTACTTC
TRBV7-8	-	TRBD2	TRBJ2-5	CASSLTTSGLQETQYF	TGTGCCAGCAGCTTAACGACTAGCGGACTCCAAGAGACCCAGTACTTC
TRBV19	-	-	TRBJ2-7	CASRFSGGSYEQYF	TGTGCCAGTCGCTTTTCTGGCGGGTCTTACGAGCAGTACTTC
TRBV20-1	-	-	TRBJ2-5	CSVRLQETQYF	TGCAGTGTTAGACTTCAGGAGACCCAGTACTTC
TRBV28	-	-	TRBJ1-2	CASSTGGLGYGYTF	TGTGCCAGCAGTACGGGGGGGTTGGGCTATGGCTACACCTTC
TRBV5-4	-	TRBD1	TRBJ2-7	CASSLAGTGPFYEQYF	TGTGCCAGCAGCTTGGCCGGGACAGGGCCATTTTACGAGCAGTACTTC
TRBV7-9	-	-	TRBJ2-5	CASSLEPARETQYF	TGTGCCAGCAGCTTAGAGCCAGCAAGGGAGACCCAGTACTTC
TRBV10-3	-	-	TRBJ2-5	CAAQGGIQEAQYF	TGTGCCGCCCAGGGGGGTATCCAAGAGGCCCAGTACTTC
TRBV27	-	TRBD2	TRBJ2-1	CASSPFGTSEYNEQFF	TGTGCCAGCAGTCCTTTCGGGACTAGCGAGTACAATGAGCAGTTCTTC
TRBV7-2	-	-	TRBJ2-7	CASSLFPGLEQYF	TGTGCCAGCAGCTTATTTCCGGGGCTGGAGCAGTACTTC
TRBV11-2	-	-	TRBJ1-5	CASSLGGGAGSSSQPQHF	TGTGCCAGCAGCTTAGGAGGGGGGGCAGGGTCCTCCAGTCAGCCCCAGCATTTT
TRBV19	-	TRBD1	TRBJ2-7	CASSTARTGRYEQYF	TGTGCCAGTAGTACCGCCCGGACAGGGCGCTACGAGCAGTACTTC
TRBV7-9	-	-	TRBJ2-1	CASSRLLDRSTAYNEQFF	TGTGCCAGCAGCCGTCTCTTGGACAGATCGACAGCCTACAATGAGCAGTTCTTC
TRBV11-2	-	-	TRBJ1-4	CASSPEYFEKLFF	TGTGCCAGCAGCCCCGAATACTTTGAAAAACTGTTTTTT
TRBV5-1	-	TRBD1	TRBJ1-4	CASRLGQGANEKLFF	TGCGCCAGCAGGCTGGGACAGGGGGCGAATGAAAAACTGTTTTTT
TRBV6-1	-	-	TRBJ1-1	CASSISGGSEAFF	TGTGCCAGCAGCATCTCGGGGGGTTCTGAAGCTTTCTTT
TRBV12-5	-	-	TRBJ1-2	CASGLETGGYTF	TGTGCTAGTGGTCTAGAGACGGGGGGCTACACCTTC
TRBV6-5	-	-	TRBJ1-2	CASTPPTVSRGGYTF	TGTGCCAGCACCCCACCCACGGTTTCTAGGGGGGGCTACACCTTC
TRBV7-2	-	TRBD2	TRBJ2-7	CASSLVLAGGPGEQYF	TGTGCCAGCAGCTTGGTATTAGCGGGAGGTCCGGGTGAGCAGTACTTC
TRBV4-3	-	-	TRBJ2-5	CASSPGYQETQYF	TGCGCCAGCAGCCCAGGGTATCAAGAGACCCAGTACTTC
TRBV2	-	-	TRBJ2-7	CASSEAEGGYEQYF	TGTGCCAGCAGTGAAGCAGAGGGCGGATACGAGCAGTACTTC
TRBV7-2	-	TRBD2	TRBJ2-3	CASSKGLAGGRTTDTQYF	TGTGCCAGCAGCAAGGGACTAGCGGGGGGGCGGACGACAGATACGCAGTATTTT
TRBV2	-	-	TRBJ2-7	CASTLLLGAQYF	TGTGCCAGCACCCTCCTTCTAGGAGCCCAGTACTTC
TRBV27	-	-	TRBJ2-7	CASRGPVNKANEQYF	TGTGCCAGCAGGGGGCCGGTCAATAAGGCTAACGAGCAGTACTTC
TRBV4-1	-	-	TRBJ2-7	CASSPGVREQYF	TGCGCCAGCAGCCCAGGGGTGAGGGAGCAGTACTTC
TRBV7-4	-	TRBD1	TRBJ1-2	CASSLVTGGTYGYTF	TGTGCCAGCAGCTTAGTTACAGGGGGGACCTATGGCTACACCTTC
TRBV7-9	many	TRBD1	TRBJ1-5	CASSPTGARNQPQHF	TGTGCCAGCAGTCCGACAGGGGCTCGGAATCAGCCCCAGCATTTT
TRBV28	-	-	TRBJ1-5	CASSGTSSPQHF	TGTGCCAGCAGTGGGACGTCTTCGCCCCAGCATTTT